This T cell receptor beta chain stems from a study of blood T cell repertoires in COVID-19. Study details: Recovered Cohort 3 donors showed two negative PCRs, clearance, or symptom resolution. Spain, Italy and the United States supplied samples that represented acute and convalescent COVID-19.

Libraries were prepared by immunoSEQ multiplex PCR; TCRdb keeps only in-frame clonotypes and omits some of them. The data show roughly 340,000 clones, with approximately 87% seen just once and less than 2.5% held by the top ten. The CDR3 runs 14 residues. V was clipped by 0 bases and J by 6 bases, with 10 bases between them. The germline V gene encodes CDR1 SGDLS and CDR2 YYNGEE. This clone was seen just once. The TCR was taken from a middle-aged man in a cohort exposed to, infected with or recovered from COVID-19 (not recorded which). The source material was PBMCs or T cells enriched from blood (not recorded which). The chain recombines TRBV9 with TRBJ2-1; D perhaps matches TRBD2 (6 bases). CDR3 in DNA: TGTGCCAGCAGCGTAGGAACTAGCTCCAATGAGCAGTTCTTC. As protein: CASSVGTSSNEQFF. Drawing the rest from reference TRBV9 and TRBJ2-1, the complete variable domain is DSGVTQTPKHLITATGQRVTLRCSPRSGDLSVYWYQQSLDQGLQFLIQYYNGEERAKGNILERFSAQQFPDLHSELNLSSLELGDSALYFCASSVGTSSNEQFFGPGTRLTVL.